This record concerns one T cell receptor beta chain sequence. The antigen it binds to is not known. Per-base quality was not reported, and no clone a single base away is much larger than it. In total, roughly 710 healthy bone marrow donors made up the cohort. Cohort members were all nominally healthy when sampled, although unrecorded immune exposures were likely present. The donor tested CMV seronegative and was one of the 352 seronegative cohort members. Each donor provided a peripheral blood sample, and peripheral blood mononuclear cells were used for TCR beta sequencing. The Qiagen DNeasy Blood Extraction Kit was used to extract genomic DNA from the blood cell samples. Receptors were amplified or captured by the immunoSEQ multiplex PCR assay. For the multiplex PCR, a mixture combining 60 forward primers for TCR Vbeta segments and 13 reverse primers for TCR Jbeta segments was used. The CDR3 region of rearranged TCR beta genes was amplified from genomic DNA with a multiplex PCR assay. On the Illumina HiSeq System, the amplified TCR beta libraries were sequenced as 87-base-pair reads. The authors' pipeline ran thus. A later analysis tallied approximately 87 million unique TCR beta chains across the 666 repertoires, and some 10 million of those chains were shared by two or more donors. A nearest-neighbor algorithm error-corrected the raw reads and collapsed the reads into unique sequences, merging closely related sequences to remove PCR and sequencing errors. To assign V, D and J gene segments, CDR3 sequences were aligned to IMGT reference sequences. Each retained sequence needed at least a six-nucleotide match to both a V gene segment and a J gene segment. Rearrangements were classified as productive when the CDR3 lacked stop codons and remained in frame with V and J, and all other rearrangements were classified as non-productive. Following IMGT convention, CDR3 was defined as the stretch from the second conserved V-encoded cysteine to the conserved J-encoded phenylalanine. The earlier analysis of fewer than 700 of the donors excluded sequences that lacked an unambiguous match to a single V gene segment. In an earlier analysis of roughly 600 of the donors, a V segment was called functional when productive rearrangements were above 56.7%, and segregating when the standard deviation between donors exceeded 5%. To diagnose cytomegalovirus status from the catalog of TCR beta chain sequences, a statistical classification framework was built. In a later analysis, V and J genes were assigned by comparing TCR nucleotide sequences against IMGT/GENE-DB human TR gene sequences. The TCRdist pipeline was used in a later analysis to assign CDR3 sequences and most-parsimonious VDJ recombination scenarios. A later analysis defined each TCR beta chain by its CDR3 amino acid sequence plus V-gene family, and excluded reads lacking a unique V-gene family. As a way to deal with suspected cross-contamination and a sequencing artifact, a later analysis dropped approximately 570 nucleotide sequences that were highly shared and had low generation probability. In a later analysis, a clonal expansion index was calculated for each public chain from normalized within-repertoire ranks of inferred template counts. In a later analysis, generation probabilities were computed using a VDJ recombination model fitted to out-of-frame rearrangements, and the results were checked against IGoR. Hypergeometric tests were used in a later analysis to score TCR-TCR, TCR-HLA and TCR-CMV co-occurrence, with a repertoire-size bias correction applied to the TCR pairs. A later analysis estimated false discovery rates by permuting HLA or CMV assignments 20 times. In a later analysis, co-occurring TCRs were grouped using DBSCAN, with TCRdist sequence similarity added in when clustering inside HLA-allele-positive subsets. Co-occurrence clustering excluded repertoires with fewer than 30,000 or more than 120,000 public chains, plus five with anomalous nucleotide sharing. This immuneACCESS table, as held by TCRdb, lists in-frame sequences with V and J called but not all clones. Of the missing ones, under half trace to an unresolved V gene in checked studies; the others have no known cause. V and J calls and clone size follow that table, whereas D and trimming were derived from the DNA. Recorded for this sample are 160,000 or so clones; about three quarters of them occurred a single time. The top ten constitute approximately 2.8% of the sample.

CDR1 and CDR2, looked up from the germline V gene (reference sequence), are SGHNT and YYREEE. At the junction V is shortened by 4 bases and J by 0 bases; bases outside the gene matches: 6. The CDR3 sequence holds 17 residues, the cysteine and phenylalanine included. The kept DNA is CDR3 alone, 51 bases in frame from the first base. The entry originates in a study of cytomegalovirus exposure and HLA in healthy donors listed by TCRdb under 2017. Describing the broader study: An earlier analysis of several hundred of the donors reported approximately 300 Gb of sequence data and 90 million to 120 million unique TCR beta sequences obtained from 180 million or so T cells. A later analysis re-analyzed previously published TCR beta repertoires from roughly 690 donors and added high-resolution HLA genotyping to study TCR occurrence patterns. To predict cytomegalovirus infection status, the study combined high-throughput TCR immunosequencing, statistical association of individual TCRs with disease status, and machine learning. On average, roughly 250,000 unique TCR beta nucleotide sequences were sequenced per donor among 398 genotyped donors of the cohort, with roughly 18% of those sequences being non-productive. Of the roughly 390 genotyped donors, around 81% fell in the genetic ancestry cluster associated with self-reported Caucasian donors. The number of typed donors differed by locus: 629-630 for A, B, C, DRB1 and DQB1; approximately 530 for DQA1; around 580 for DPA1; and about 470 for DPB1. HLA typing included class I and class II loci at four-digit resolution. The study used immunosequencing to profile the T cell repertoires of approximately 640 subjects and linked those repertoires to cytomegalovirus serostatus. Donor age, sex, ethnicity and CMV serostatus were compiled alongside the repertoire data. In an earlier analysis of about 590 of the donors, high-throughput TCR beta sequencing was used to judge whether each TCR beta V gene segment behaved as functional or pseudogenic. Several DR-DQ haplotypes were treated as single units for association and clustering because of strong linkage in the cohort. Besides the first cohort of roughly 640 subjects, a separate validation cohort made up of roughly 130 different subjects was used. Every repertoire in the discovery cohort had been generated on one and the same sequencing platform. The study aimed to test whether signatures of past pathogen exposure could be identified by cataloging public T cell receptors. A later genetic analysis took genome-wide SNP genotypes for about 55% of the 666 donors and used that subset as a discovery cohort. Roughly 300 gigabases of sequencing data and tens of millions of unique TCR sequences were included in an early release covering roughly 700 HLA-typed donors. In the later analysis, no new phenotypic data were used to find candidate immune exposures; instead, reliance was placed on TCR beta sequences and their occurrence across donors. The study at large found these results: The classifier was reported to diagnose cytomegalovirus status with high specificity and sensitivity in both the original and validation cohorts. A later genetic analysis reported fewer N-insertions in productive TCRs among donors in an Asian-associated ancestry cluster than the roughly 640-donor mean. A later analysis found that most CMV-associated TCR beta chains appeared HLA-restricted, with HLA associations seemingly driven largely by CMV exposure. Three of the identified cytomegalovirus-associated TCR beta chains were confirmed in vitro to be specific for cytomegalovirus antigens. In a later analysis, the rate of TCR association differed among HLA loci, with DRB1 alleles having the most associated TCRs and HLA-C alleles having the fewest. A later genetic analysis associated a missense DCLRE1C variant with V-gene and J-gene trimming of TCR beta chains, and an independent cohort replicated the association. A further reported finding was that TCR beta sequences accurately predicted the HLA-A and HLA-B alleles for most subjects in the first cohort. A later analysis associated some 17,000 TCR beta sequences with specific HLA alleles at a false discovery rate of 0.05. Because the 87-base-pair reads could not distinguish some IMGT-functional V segments, including TRBV6-2 and TRBV6-3, those segments were excluded. Correlated functional status among segregating V segments might reflect linkage disequilibrium, but an unknown experimental factor could not be ruled out. Because HLA typing was unavailable for some donors at each locus, only the typed subset was used in association tests. A total of fewer than 200 TCR beta chains were listed by the study as associated with cytomegalovirus. The presence/absence analyses assumed that sequencing depth was roughly uniform across donors, and that assumption may not be true. Most TCR sequences were seen in very few donors, while some public TCRs were found in many individuals. The authors suggested that the approach could potentially be generalized to other disease states and immunological phenotypes. Compared with equally common non-associated chains, HLA-associated TCR beta chains in a later analysis were more clonally expanded and had lower generation probabilities. The earlier analysis of some 540 of the donors excluded some 15 rarely observed V segments, including chromosome 9 orphons, because counts were too low. The cohort was sequenced for TCR beta chains only, and without alpha or paired-chain data the features that could be detected were limited. A group of highly shared sequence variants was considered likely to be a technical artifact of the sequencing pipeline. In an earlier analysis of fewer than 750 of the donors, most TCR beta V segments were observed in productive rearrangements about 90% or about 30% of the time, broadly matching IMGT annotations. For the cohort, immune exposure information was limited to CMV serostatus. Strong co-occurrence of HLA alleles, especially DR and DQ, made assigning TCR associations to individual alleles difficult. Several of the top co-occurrence clusters appeared to be linked to parvovirus B19, influenza, CMV and Epstein-Barr virus, according to a later analysis.

The TCR originated in a woman aged 25 to 39 in good health and CMV-seronegative. The rearranged chain carries TRBV5-4 and TRBJ1-4; TRBD1 aligns with 10 central bases. Sequencing was carried out using PBMCs. The nucleotide sequence is given as TGTGCCAGCAGCAGACAGGGGGCTTATGCAACTAATGAAAAACTGTTTTTT. The translation is CASSRQGAYATNEKLFF.